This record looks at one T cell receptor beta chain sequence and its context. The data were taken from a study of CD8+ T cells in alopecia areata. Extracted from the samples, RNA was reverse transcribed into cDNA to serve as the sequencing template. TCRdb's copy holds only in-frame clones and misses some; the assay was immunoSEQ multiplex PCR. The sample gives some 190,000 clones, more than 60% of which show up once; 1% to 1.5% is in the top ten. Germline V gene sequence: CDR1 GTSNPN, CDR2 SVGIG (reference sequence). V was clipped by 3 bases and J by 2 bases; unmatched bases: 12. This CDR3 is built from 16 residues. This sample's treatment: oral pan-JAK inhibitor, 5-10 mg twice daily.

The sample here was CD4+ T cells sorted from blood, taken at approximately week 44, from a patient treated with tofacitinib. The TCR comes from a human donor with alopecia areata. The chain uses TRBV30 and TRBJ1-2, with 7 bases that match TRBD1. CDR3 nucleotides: TGTGCCTGGAGGCCCGGGACAGAAGTTACCAACTATGGCTACACCTTC. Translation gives CAWRPGTEVTNYGYTF.